A single sample is the source of the 28 T cell receptor beta chains below, sequenced in a study of identical twins. MiXCR, applied by TCRdb to the 5' RACE reads, yields one record per CDR3 protein. This sample has about 720,000 distinct CDR3 sequences, with 8.6% found just once. This same sample was also part of a study on yellow fever vaccine responses in identical twins.

The material sequenced was PBMCs. The receptors were gathered from a woman between 18 and 29 years old in good health.

This clonotype was detected only a few times. This chain connects TRBV14 to TRBJ2-1; 12 bases match TRBD2. This CDR3 contains 16 residues. Germline V CDR1 and CDR2: SGHDN, FVKESK. Trimming took 1 base from V and 6 from J; bases not matched to a gene: 4. The chain's CDR3 is CASSQAGLAGLNEQFF. The CDR3 DNA sequence: TGTGCCAGCAGCCAAGCGGGACTAGCGGGCCTCAATGAGCAGTTCTTC.

This clonotype showed up just a few times. The chain employs TRBV29-1 and TRBJ2-7, with D tentatively TRBD2 (5 bases). Looked up from germline, CDR1 is SQVTM and CDR2 is ANQGSEA. The CDR3 totals 13 residues. Trimming removed 6 bases at V and 6 bases at J, with 18 bases between. CDR3 DNA sequence: TGCAGCGTCCAGCGGCCGGGTCGCTTCGAGCAGTACTTC. It yields the protein CSVQRPGRFEQYF.

The chain uses TRBV5-4 and TRBJ2-5; 12 nucleotides match TRBD2. Germline values: CDR1 SGHNT, CDR2 YYREEE (reference sequence). CDR3 length equals 17 residues. V shed 3 bases and J 0 bases; nucleotides not matched to a gene: 6. DNA for the CDR3: TGTGCCAGCAGCTCCTGGCTAGCGGGAGGGAACCAAGAGACCCAGTACTTC. Its protein is CASSSWLAGGNQETQYF.

In this sample, this clonotype turned up many times. The chain couples TRBV29-1 to TRBJ2-3; 10 nucleotides match TRBD2. Germline loops: CDR1 SQVTM, CDR2 ANQGSEA. This CDR3 has 14 residues. V trimming: 5 bases; J trimming: 4 bases; junction bases outside the gene matches: 6. The CDR3 DNA sequence: TGCAGCGTTTTCCTAGCGGGAGTATCAGATACGCAGTATTTT. It specifies CSVFLAGVSDTQYF.

This clonotype was detected many times. V usage is TRBV7-6 and J usage is TRBJ2-5; 7 positions agree with TRBD1. Losses at the gene ends were 5 bases for V and 4 bases for J; bases not matched to a gene: 16. Germline assignment: CDR1 SGHVS and CDR2 FNYEAQ. The CDR3 consists of 17 residues. The DNA of the CDR3 is TGTGCCAGCAGCCCGGGACAGCCAAATACTCGCCCAGAGACCCAGTACTTC. Translated, it gives CASSPGQPNTRPETQYF.

This clonotype was detected ten times or more. The chain joins TRBV3-1 to TRBJ2-3, with D maybe TRBD2 (7 bases). Germline loops: CDR1 LGHDT, CDR2 YNNKEL (reference sequence). Trimming took 1 base from V and 6 from J, leaving 17 bases between them. The CDR3 totals 16 residues. For the CDR3, the DNA is TGTGCCAGCAGCCAAGGACGGGGGGCCCCGGGGGATACGCAGTATTTT. Its protein is CASSQGRGAPGDTQYF.

This chain uses TRBV15 with TRBJ1-2; 9 bases map to TRBD1. V was clipped by 6 bases and J by 12 bases; unmatched bases: 11. The CDR3 has 13 residues. The germline CDR1 and CDR2 sequences are LNHNV and YYDKDF (reference sequence). CDR3 residues: CATSPRGQGADTF. The CDR3 region has the DNA TGTGCCACCAGTCCCCGGGGACAGGGCGCGGACACCTTC.

This clonotype showed up just a few times. The rearrangement joins TRBV15 to TRBJ2-1, with TRBD2 matching 7 bases. The ends lost 0 bases at V and 4 bases at J; junction bases unmatched: 12. The CDR3 contains 18 residues. The germline V gene encodes CDR1 LNHNV and CDR2 YYDKDF (reference sequence). CDR3 coding DNA: TGTGCCACCAGCAGAGATTTGGTGAGGGCGGGAGAATACAATGAGCAGTTCTTC. This sequence encodes CATSRDLVRAGEYNEQFF.

This clonotype turned up a few times. This chain joins TRBV7-9 and TRBJ2-3; no clear D gene. CDR3 length: 16 amino acids. V shed 4 bases and J shed 2 bases, with 16 bases lying between them. Germline V gene lookup returns CDR1 SEHNR and CDR2 FQNEAQ (reference sequence). DNA for the CDR3: TGTGCCAGCAGCTCCAACATCGATGACTTCACAGATACGCAGTATTTT. Residues: CASSSNIDDFTDTQYF.

In its sample, this clonotype was seen a few times. The chain is built from TRBV6-5 and TRBJ2-2; TRBD2 matches at 9 bases. Looked up from germline, CDR1 is MNHEY and CDR2 is SVGAGI. V dropped 1 base and J dropped 7; count of bases not matched to a gene: 10. The CDR3 spans 17 residues. The CDR3 spells CASSYFAAGGLSGELFF. Written as DNA, the CDR3 is TGTGCCAGCAGTTACTTCGCTGCGGGAGGGCTTAGCGGGGAGCTGTTTTTT.

This chain links TRBV7-3 with TRBJ2-3; 13 bases are shared with TRBD2. V trimming: 2 bases; J trimming: 0 bases; junction bases outside the gene matches: 5. CDR1 is SGHTA and CDR2 is FQGTGA in the germline V gene. The CDR3 extends over 18 amino acids. This chain's CDR3 is CASSLARGLAGSTDTQYF. For the CDR3, the DNA is TGTGCCAGCAGCTTAGCCCGGGGACTAGCGGGGAGCACAGATACGCAGTATTTT.

This clonotype came up many times. The chain recombines TRBV12-3 or TRBV12-4 with TRBJ2-5; D is undetermined. This CDR3 region has 11 residues. The ends were cut back, 6 bases at V and 2 bases at J, with 4 bases in the middle. The CDR3 region is CASRTQETQYF. CDR3 bases: TGTGCCAGCAGAACTCAAGAGACCCAGTACTTC.

The chain links TRBV7-6 to TRBJ2-7; 11 nucleotides match TRBD1. Germline CDR1 SGHVS, CDR2 FNYEAQ. The V and J ends lost 5 bases and 7 bases, in that order; junction bases with no gene match: 7. The CDR3 has 14 amino acids. DNA of the CDR3: TGTGCCAGCAGCGCCGGACAGGGGGCGGGGGAGCAGTACTTC. This sequence encodes CASSAGQGAGEQYF.

This clonotype showed up many times. The rearrangement joins TRBV7-8 to TRBJ2-7; D is possibly TRBD1 (5 bases). The CDR3 runs 13 residues. The V gene's germline CDR1 is SGHVS and CDR2 FQNEAQ. V lost 5 bases and J 5 bases, leaving 13 bases between the germline ends. The CDR3 loop reads CASSVKGYNEQYF. The DNA for the CDR3 is TGTGCCAGCAGCGTTAAGGGGTACAACGAGCAGTACTTC. Together with reference TRBV7-8 and TRBJ2-7, the CDR3 gives the full variable domain: GAGVSQSPRYKVAKRGQDVALRCDPISGHVSLFWYQQALGQGPEFLTYFQNEAQLDKSGLPSDRFFAERPEGSVSTLKIQRTQQEDSAVYLCASSVKGYNEQYFGPGTRLTVT.

The CDR3 DNA is TGCAGTGCCCCGGACCCCTGGGGAGGCTACACCTTC. Residues: CSAPDPWGGYTF. The chain uses TRBV20-1 and TRBJ1-2; D remains ambiguous. Trimming took off 6 bases at V and 8 bases at J, with 16 bases between the two ends. The CDR3 length is 12 residues. Germline CDR1 and CDR2: DFQATT and SNEGSKA (reference sequence).

This clonotype has just a few counts. This chain uses TRBV7-2 with TRBJ2-3; perhaps TRBD2 as D (6 bases). This CDR3 has 16 residues. Germline loops: CDR1 SGHTA, CDR2 FQGNSA. The V end lost 5 bases, the J end lost 0 bases, and 15 bases lay between the germline ends. CDR3: CASSLLGGPSTDTQYF. CDR3 nucleotide sequence: TGTGCCAGCAGCCTCCTCGGGGGACCTAGCACAGATACGCAGTATTTT.

This clonotype came up many times. The V and J genes are TRBV29-1 and TRBJ2-7, with D perhaps matching TRBD1 (6 bases). V was clipped by 3 bases and J by 6 bases, with 12 bases between them. Germline-derived CDR1 and CDR2 are SQVTM and ANQGSEA. The CDR3 has 12 residues. The CDR3 reads CSVDVQGREQYF. DNA for the CDR3: TGCAGCGTTGACGTACAGGGCCGCGAGCAGTACTTC.

This clonotype was seen a handful of times. The gene calls are TRBV28 and TRBJ2-2, with D perhaps TRBD1 or TRBD2 (5 bases each). The CDR3 consists of 14 residues. Germline V gene data show CDR1 as MDHEN and CDR2 as SYDVKM. The V gene lost 3 bases and the J gene lost 7 bases, with 12 bases spanning the gap. The CDR3: CASSFRGAGGELFF. CDR3 nucleotides: TGTGCCAGCAGTTTTCGGGGCGCGGGCGGGGAGCTGTTTTTT.

This clonotype occurred many times. The CDR3 DNA reads TGCGCCAGCAGCCAAGTTGATTTGGGGTTAACCTACAATGAGCAGTTCTTC. Its protein is CASSQVDLGLTYNEQFF. This chain connects TRBV4-1 to TRBJ2-1; D not certain. The CDR3 has 17 amino acids. Germline-derived CDR1 and CDR2 are MGHRA and YSYEKL. Trimming left V 1 base short and J 2 bases short, with 15 bases between.

The chain recombines TRBV5-1 with TRBJ2-3, with 10 positions matching TRBD2. Germline CDR1 reads SGHRS; CDR2 reads YFSETQ. The CDR3 extends over 16 amino acids. The V segment lost 3 bases and the J segment 2 bases; nucleotides outside the gene matches: 6. CDR3 protein: CASSWGLASPTDTQYF. The CDR3 DNA sequence: TGCGCCAGCAGCTGGGGACTAGCGTCCCCCACAGATACGCAGTATTTT.

This clonotype has more than one count but fewer than ten. The rearrangement joins TRBV6-2 or TRBV6-3 to TRBJ2-2, with a possible D match to TRBD2 (6 bases). The CDR3 is 17 residues long. V gave up 2 bases and J gave up 1 base, with 14 bases separating them. From germline, CDR1 is MNHEY and CDR2 SVGEGT. The DNA of the CDR3 is TGTGCCAGCAGTTACGCGGGCCTCGGGGGGAACACCGGGGAGCTGTTTTTT. Residues: CASSYAGLGGNTGELFF.

This clonotype was detected only a few times. The J gene is TRBJ1-1, the V gene TRBV5-1, with D perhaps TRBD1 (5 bases). V gave up 0 bases and J gave up 5 bases, with 11 bases separating them. The germline CDR1 and CDR2 sequences are SGHRS and YFSETQ. There are 14 residues in the CDR3. The CDR3 DNA reads as TGCGCCAGCAGCTTGGAGCGGGGGGGAACTGAAGCTTTCTTT. Translation: CASSLERGGTEAFF.

This clonotype was counted at least ten times. The rearrangement joins TRBV7-9 to TRBJ2-5; 7 positions match TRBD1. The CDR3 totals 15 residues. Germline V gives CDR1 SEHNR, CDR2 FQNEAQ (reference sequence). V shed 5 bases, J shed 5 bases, and the junction held 11 bases outside the gene matches. CDR3 sequence: CASSRTGVSRETQYF. The CDR3 DNA is TGTGCCAGCAGCCGAACAGGGGTTTCTAGGGAGACCCAGTACTTC.

V gene TRBV30 combines with J gene TRBJ2-7, with D possibly matching TRBD1 (5 bases). Trimming took 2 bases from V and 5 from J, leaving 10 bases between them. The CDR3 runs 12 residues. Germline V gene lookup returns CDR1 GTSNPN and CDR2 SVGIG (reference sequence). In DNA form, the CDR3 reads TGTGCCTGGAGTCCAAGGGGTCACGAGCAGTACTTC. Residues: CAWSPRGHEQYF.

This sequence joins TRBV19 and TRBJ1-2; 8 nucleotides align to TRBD1. The trim removed 9 bases at V and 4 bases at J, leaving 16 bases unmatched. The CDR3 is 16 amino acids. The V gene's germline CDR1 is LNHDA and CDR2 SQIVND (reference sequence). In DNA form, the CDR3 reads TGTGCCAGCTGGTCGGGACAGGCAAGGGGTAGCTATGGCTACACCTTC. Its translation: CASWSGQARGSYGYTF.

This clonotype appeared a single time. The V and J genes are TRBV12-3 or TRBV12-4 and TRBJ2-1, with 8 bases aligning to TRBD2. V was clipped by 7 bases and J by 3 bases; unmatched bases: 8. This CDR3 has 15 residues. CDR3 loop: CASTIAGTYYNEQFF. In nucleotides, the CDR3 is TGTGCCAGCACCATAGCGGGAACCTACTACAATGAGCAGTTCTTC.

There are a few counts of this clonotype. The chain links TRBV6-5 to TRBJ1-6; 8 bases line up with TRBD1. The germline gives CDR1 MNHEY, CDR2 SVGAGI. V lost 4 bases, J lost 10 bases, and 15 bases stayed unmatched. The CDR3 has 17 amino acids. As DNA, the CDR3 is TGTGCCAGCAGTTCCGGACAGGGTCTAGTGAGAGTCTCACCCCTCCACTTT. Translating it yields CASSSGQGLVRVSPLHF.

This clonotype came up many times. V and J are TRBV29-1 and TRBJ2-7; D is undetermined. CDR1 and CDR2 from the germline V gene are SQVTM and ANQGSEA. Trimming took 6 bases from V and 0 from J, leaving 6 bases between them. This CDR3 has 11 amino acids. Here the CDR3 DNA reads TGCAGCGTGTCGGGCTCCTACGAGCAGTACTTC. This codes for CSVSGSYEQYF.